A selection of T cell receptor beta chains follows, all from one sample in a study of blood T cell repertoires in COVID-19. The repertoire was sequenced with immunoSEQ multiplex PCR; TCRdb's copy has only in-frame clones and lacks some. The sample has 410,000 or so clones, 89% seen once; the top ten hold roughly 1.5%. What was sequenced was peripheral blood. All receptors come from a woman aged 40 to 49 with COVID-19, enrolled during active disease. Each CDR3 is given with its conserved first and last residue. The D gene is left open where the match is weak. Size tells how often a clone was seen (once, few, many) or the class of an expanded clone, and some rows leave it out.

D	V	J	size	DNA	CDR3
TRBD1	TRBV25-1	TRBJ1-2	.	TGTGCCACCAAGGGACAGGGGAATGGCTACACCTTC	CATKGQGNGYTF
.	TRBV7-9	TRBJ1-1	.	TGTGCCAGCAGCTTAGGACAGCTTAACACTGAAGCTTTCTTT	CASSLGQLNTEAFF
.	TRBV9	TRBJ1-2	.	TGTGCCAGCAGTCCACAGGACGGTTATGGCTACACCTTC	CASSPQDGYGYTF
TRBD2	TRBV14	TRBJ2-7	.	TGTGCCAGCAGCCAAATTTCTTTGCGGGGGCGGCTAGCGGGAACTTCCTACGAGCAGTACTTC	CASSQISLRGRLAGTSYEQYF
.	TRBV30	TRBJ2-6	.	TGTGCCTGGAGTAGGCAGGGGTCATCTGGGGCCAACGTCCTGACTTTC	CAWSRQGSSGANVLTF
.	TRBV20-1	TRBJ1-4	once	TGCAGTGCTAGTCGCCCGGGGGTTGAAAAACTGTTTTTT	CSASRPGVEKLFF
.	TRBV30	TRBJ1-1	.	TGTGCCTGGGAGAACGACGGGGGAAAAGCTTTCTTT	CAWENDGGKAFF
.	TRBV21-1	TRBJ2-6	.	TGTGCCAGCAGCAAATTATGGGGGCGGAGCTCTGGGGCCAACGTCCTGACTTTC	CASSKLWGRSSGANVLTF
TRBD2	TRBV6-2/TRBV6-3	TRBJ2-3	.	TGTGCCAGCAGTTCGCTAGAACTAGCGGGGGGGCCCTACGATACGCAGTATTTT	CASSSLELAGGPYDTQYF
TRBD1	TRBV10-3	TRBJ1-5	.	TGTGCCATCAGTGTCGGACAGGGGGTCGGTCAGCCCCAGCATTTT	CAISVGQGVGQPQHF